The 27 T cell receptor beta chains below were found in one sample sequenced in a study of cytomegalovirus exposure and HLA in healthy donors. Measured with immunoSEQ multiplex PCR; TCRdb has only the in-frame clones, and not every one. The table includes about 88,000 clones, approximately 96% detected once. Specimen: PBMCs. The receptors shown here come from a man aged 18 to 35 in good health and CMV-seronegative.

CDR3 region: CASSSRPGWDTQYF. The CDR3 DNA follows: TGTGCCAGCAGCTCCCGCCCCGGGTGGGATACGCAGTATTTT. This sequence joins TRBV9 and TRBJ2-3; D is uncertain. With 4 bases removed from V and 6 bases from J, the gap between germline ends came to 15 bases. Germline lookup yields CDR1 SGDLS and CDR2 YYNGEE. This CDR3 contains 14 residues.

The rearrangement uses TRBV5-5 and TRBJ1-2; 9 bases align to TRBD1. The CDR3 is made up of 15 amino acids. V was clipped by 3 bases and J by 5 bases; unmatched bases: 8. Germline CDR1 is SGHKS and CDR2 is YYEKEE (reference sequence). The CDR3 nucleotides read TGTGCCAGCAGCTACCCGGACAGGGGTTATTATGGCTACACCTTC. It translates to CASSYPDRGYYGYTF.

This clone was recorded only once. The gene calls are TRBV2 and TRBJ2-3; possibly TRBD1 for D (6 bases). From germline, CDR1 is SNHLY and CDR2 FYNNEI. V lost 6 bases to trimming and J lost 1 base, with 20 bases between them. This CDR3 comprises 17 residues. The chain's CDR3 is CASRKPIGQLRTDTQYF. CDR3 DNA: TGTGCCAGCAGAAAGCCTATAGGACAGCTACGCACAGATACGCAGTATTTT.

The chain has TRBV6-4 and TRBJ1-3; D is undetermined. Per the germline V gene, CDR1 is MRHNA and CDR2 is SNTAGT. V dropped 9 bases and J dropped 1 base, with 7 bases sitting between them. This CDR3 region has 12 residues. The CDR3 is CASTPSGNTIYF. CDR3 in DNA: TGTGCCAGTACTCCTTCTGGAAACACCATATATTTT.

The gene calls are TRBV9 and TRBJ1-4, with D hard to call. Trimming left V 6 bases short and J 6 bases short, with 18 bases between. Germline CDR1 SGDLS, CDR2 YYNGEE. The CDR3 sequence is 15 residues long. CDR3 sequence (DNA): TGTGCCAGCACCCCCGGTGGAGGGCCCGATGAAAAACTGTTTTTT. Protein product: CASTPGGGPDEKLFF.

The V call is TRBV28, the J call TRBJ1-5; 9 nucleotides line up with TRBD1. J lost 5 bases, V lost 8 bases, and 4 bases had no gene match. This CDR3 spans 13 amino acids. The germline V gene has CDR1 MDHEN and CDR2 SYDVKM. CDR3 sequence reads: CASLGQGHQPQHF. The CDR3 DNA reads as TGTGCCAGCCTGGGACAGGGTCATCAGCCCCAGCATTTT.

As regards this clone: Other DNA sequences in this sample translate to the same CDR3. The chain employs TRBV18 and TRBJ2-7, with a possible D match to TRBD2 (6 bases). There are 16 residues in the CDR3. CDR1 and CDR2 from the germline V gene are KGHSH and LQKENI. V dropped 6 bases and J dropped 4 bases, with 22 bases sitting between them. In DNA form, the CDR3 reads TGTGCCAGCTCGCCTGGGGGGAGAAGTACCCCATACGAGCAGTACGTC. Amino acid sequence: CASSPGGRSTPYEQYV.

The sample holds a few counts of this clone. This rearrangement joins TRBV5-6 to TRBJ2-7; 8 nucleotides match TRBD2. Trimming took 3 bases from V and 3 from J; bases not matched to a gene: 11. The CDR3 has 16 residues. CDR1 is SGHDT and CDR2 is YYEEEE in the germline V gene. CDR3 loop: CASSSRIGRAIYEQYF. The CDR3 DNA reads TGTGCCAGCAGCTCCCGAATCGGGAGGGCCATCTACGAGCAGTACTTC.

The chain combines TRBV5-1 with TRBJ2-3; D possibly corresponds to TRBD2 (6 bases). CDR3 length equals 14 residues. The germline V gene encodes CDR1 SGHRS and CDR2 YFSETQ. V lost 1 base to trimming and J lost 4 bases, with 10 bases between them. CDR3 in DNA: TGCGCCAGCAGCTTGTCCGGGGAGGCAGATACGCAGTATTTT. This codes for CASSLSGEADTQYF.

This clone was recorded once. The V call is TRBV11-2, the J call TRBJ2-1, with 7 bases that match TRBD2. The V segment lost 4 bases and the J segment 2 bases; nucleotides outside the gene matches: 8. CDR1 and CDR2 from the germline V gene are SGHAT and FQNNGV. This CDR3 region has 16 residues. For the CDR3, the DNA is TGTGCCAGCAGCTCGAGGACCCGGGGGGCCTACAATGAGCAGTTCTTC. It is translated as CASSSRTRGAYNEQFF.

The chain employs TRBV29-1 and TRBJ2-7; a weak D match, TRBD1 (6 bases). Trimming cost V 4 bases and J 2 bases, with 12 bases left between them. Germline V gives CDR1 SQVTM, CDR2 ANQGSEA. This CDR3 region has 13 residues. The CDR3 DNA follows: TGCAGCGTTGGATTGGGGGCTGCCTACGAGCAGTACTTC. Amino acid sequence: CSVGLGAAYEQYF.

The CDR3 bases are TGTGCCAGCAGTAAAGGAGGACAGCCCTATTTT. Protein: CASSKGGQPYF. The chain joins TRBV6-5 to TRBJ2-3, with a possible D match to TRBD1 (6 bases). Germline CDR1 and CDR2: MNHEY and SVGAGI. With 5 bases removed from V and 15 bases from J, the gap between germline ends came to 15 bases. There are 11 residues in the CDR3.

This sequence joins TRBV5-1 and TRBJ2-5; perhaps TRBD2 as D (5 bases). The CDR3 covers 18 residues. Between the trimmed V and J ends, which lost 4 bases and 1 base, there was a span of 23 bases. Per germline, CDR1 SGHRS and CDR2 YFSETQ. In DNA form, the CDR3 reads TGCGCCAGCAGCCTCCGGTCCTCCCGCGGGCGATCCCAAGAGACCCAGTACTTC. This translates into CASSLRSSRGRSQETQYF.

This clone was seen a handful of times. The V and J genes are TRBV5-4 and TRBJ1-5; 8 bases match TRBD1. Per the germline V gene, CDR1 is SGHNT and CDR2 is YYREEE (reference sequence). CDR3 length equals 13 residues. The trim removed 0 bases at V and 7 bases at J, leaving 0 bases unmatched. The CDR3 DNA follows: TGTGCCAGCAGCTTGGACAGGGGGCAGCCCCAGCATTTT. Translated: CASSLDRGQPQHF.

A single count supports this clone. The chain couples TRBV7-8 to TRBJ2-1; 11 bases agree with TRBD2. With V trimmed by 5 bases and J by 5 bases, 5 bases remained unmatched. This CDR3 contains 15 residues. Germline CDR1 is SGHVS and CDR2 is FQNEAQ. This chain's CDR3 is CASSAQGLADNEQFF. The CDR3 DNA sequence: TGTGCCAGCAGCGCGCAGGGACTAGCGGACAATGAGCAGTTCTTC.

V is TRBV7-8 and J is TRBJ1-5; possibly TRBD1 for D (5 bases). Trimming stripped 5 bases from V and 1 base from J, with 18 bases between. Germline V gene sequence: CDR1 SGHVS, CDR2 FQNEAQ. The CDR3 length is 17 residues. This chain's CDR3 is CASSRDWRGRSNQPQHF. CDR3 nucleotide sequence: TGTGCCAGCAGCCGAGACTGGAGGGGTCGGAGCAATCAGCCCCAGCATTTT.

The chain recombines TRBV7-3 with TRBJ1-3; tentative D call: TRBD1 (5 bases). The V end was cut by 2 bases, the J end by 1 base, with 15 bases between. Germline V gives CDR1 SGHTA, CDR2 FQGTGA. CDR3 length: 17 amino acids. The CDR3 is CASSLPPGVVSGNTIYF. CDR3 nucleotide sequence: TGTGCCAGCAGCTTACCCCCGGGGGTCGTGTCTGGAAACACCATATATTTT.

The chain has TRBV6-6 and TRBJ2-7, with 7 bases identical to TRBD1. V trimming: 8 bases; J trimming: 4 bases; junction bases outside the gene matches: 2. CDR3 length: 11 residues. CDR1 and CDR2 from the germline V gene are MNHNY and SVGAGI (reference sequence). CDR3 coding DNA: TGTGCCAGCCGGGACAGTTACGAGCAGTACGTC. Amino acids: CASRDSYEQYV.

This rearrangement joins TRBV2 to TRBJ1-5, with TRBD1 as a possible D gene (5 bases). V lost 8 bases, J lost 2 bases, and 7 bases lay in between. The CDR3 contains 12 residues. Per the germline V gene, CDR1 is SNHLY and CDR2 is FYNNEI. In DNA form, the CDR3 reads TGTGCCAGCCCGGGGGGCAATCAGCCCCAGCATTTT. It encodes CASPGGNQPQHF.

The genes are TRBV18 and TRBJ1-3, with 9 bases fitting TRBD1. The CDR3 covers 16 residues. In germline, CDR1 is KGHSH, CDR2 LQKENI. V lost 6 bases, J lost 3 bases, and 9 bases stayed unmatched. The CDR3 region is CASSPDRGVFGNTIYF. CDR3 nucleotide sequence: TGTGCCAGCTCTCCGGACAGGGGAGTATTTGGAAACACCATATATTTT.

The gene calls are TRBV2 and TRBJ2-3; weak D call: TRBD2 (7 bases). Germline values: CDR1 SNHLY, CDR2 FYNNEI. There are 15 residues in the CDR3. V gave up 8 bases and J gave up 4 bases, with 19 bases separating them. The CDR3 sequence is CASFTGRGRSDTQYF. CDR3 bases: TGTGCCAGCTTCACAGGGAGGGGCCGGTCAGATACGCAGTATTTT. The full variable domain, in which reference TRBV2 and TRBJ2-3 provide the parts outside the CDR3, is EPEVTQTPSHQVTQMGQEVILRCVPISNHLYFYWYRQILGQKVEFLVSFYNNEISEKSEIFDDQFSVERPDGSNFTLKIRSTKLEDSAMYFCASFTGRGRSDTQYFGPGTRLTVL.

The V and J genes are TRBV19 and TRBJ2-7, with D possibly matching TRBD1 (6 bases). The CDR3 runs to 14 residues. Germline CDR1 is LNHDA and CDR2 is SQIVND (reference sequence). The V end lost 3 bases, the J end lost 2 bases, and 11 bases lay between the germline ends. CDR3 DNA sequence: TGTGCCAGTAGTATCAGGACAGAGACCTACGAGCAGTACTTC. Its translation: CASSIRTETYEQYF.

The rearrangement links TRBV20-1 to TRBJ1-2; D ambiguous. The CDR3 is 11 residues long. V was clipped by 5 bases and J by 4 bases, with 8 bases between them. The V gene's germline CDR1 is DFQATT and CDR2 SNEGSKA (reference sequence). DNA of the CDR3: TGCAGTGCTGCACAGATCTATGGCTACACCTTC. Translated: CSAAQIYGYTF.

The CDR3 bases are TGCGCCAGCAGCCAAGGACTAGCGGCCTACAATGAGCAGTTCTTC. It specifies CASSQGLAAYNEQFF. This rearrangement joins TRBV5-1 to TRBJ2-1, with TRBD2 identical over 10 bases. This CDR3 is built from 15 residues. CDR1 is SGHRS and CDR2 is YFSETQ in the germline V gene. V dropped 4 bases and J dropped 2; count of bases not matched to a gene: 3.

V is TRBV28 and J is TRBJ1-1; D is possibly TRBD1 (5 bases). Between the trimmed V and J ends, which lost 6 bases and 2 bases, there was a span of 16 bases. Germline V gene data show CDR1 as MDHEN and CDR2 as SYDVKM. CDR3 length: 15 residues. In DNA, the CDR3 is TGTGCCAGCAGGTTAGCACTCAGGGTTAACACTGAAGCTTTCTTT. This codes for CASRLALRVNTEAFF.

The V gene is TRBV19, the J gene TRBJ2-7; possibly TRBD1 for D (5 bases). The CDR3 has 16 residues. Trimming removed 0 bases from V and 5 bases from J, with 17 bases in between. Germline V gene data show CDR1 as LNHDA and CDR2 as SQIVND (reference sequence). The CDR3 DNA follows: TGTGCCAGTAGTATAGATTTGGGCAGGGCCCTTAACGAGCAGTACTTC. Its protein product is CASSIDLGRALNEQYF.

J is TRBJ2-5 and V is TRBV2; D not certain. The CDR3 is 13 amino acids. V was cut by 6 bases and J by 0 bases, with 8 bases left in between. CDR1 SNHLY and CDR2 FYNNEI come from the germline V gene. CDR3: CASSRGDQETQYF. CDR3 coding DNA: TGTGCCAGCAGCAGAGGCGACCAAGAGACCCAGTACTTC.